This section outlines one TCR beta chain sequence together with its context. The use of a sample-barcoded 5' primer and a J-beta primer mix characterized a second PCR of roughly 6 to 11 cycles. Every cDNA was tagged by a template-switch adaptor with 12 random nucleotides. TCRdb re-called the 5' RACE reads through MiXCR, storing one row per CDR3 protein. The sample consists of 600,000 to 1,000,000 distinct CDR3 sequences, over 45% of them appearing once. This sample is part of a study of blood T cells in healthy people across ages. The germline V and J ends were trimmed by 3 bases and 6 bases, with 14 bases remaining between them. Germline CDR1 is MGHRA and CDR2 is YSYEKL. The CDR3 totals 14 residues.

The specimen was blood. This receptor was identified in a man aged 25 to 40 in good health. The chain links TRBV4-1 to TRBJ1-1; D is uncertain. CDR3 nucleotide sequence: TGCGCCAGCAGCCAGGAGGAGGGAGGTCCTGAAGCTTTCTTT. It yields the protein CASSQEEGGPEAFF.